The 24 T cell receptor beta chains in this list originate from one sample, sequenced in a study of blood T cell repertoires in COVID-19. Only in-frame clones appear in the TCRdb table, and some are missing; sequencing was by immunoSEQ multiplex PCR. The sample carries 250,000 to 300,000 clones, 70% to 90% recorded once. Sequencing used peripheral blood. The receptors were gathered from a woman under 40 with active or convalescent COVID-19.

The rearrangement uses TRBV7-9 and TRBJ1-1, with 9 bases identical to TRBD1. With V trimmed by 6 bases and J by 1 base, 3 bases remained unmatched. The CDR3 runs to 14 residues. CDR1 is SEHNR, CDR2 FQNEAQ, per germline (reference sequence). The CDR3 DNA sequence: TGTGCCAGCAGAACGGGACAGGGGAACACTGAAGCTTTCTTT. This translates into CASRTGQGNTEAFF.

V usage is TRBV27 and J usage is TRBJ2-2, with 7 bases matching TRBD1. Per germline, CDR1 MNHEY and CDR2 SMNVEV (reference sequence). The CDR3 length is 14 residues. J lost 4 bases, V lost 5 bases, and 4 bases had no gene match. Here the CDR3 DNA reads TGTGCCAGCAGTCTCGGGGACAGCACCGGGGAGCTGTTTTTT. Protein: CASSLGDSTGELFF.

There are a few counts of this clone. The chain recombines TRBV6-5 with TRBJ1-5; the match to TRBD1 covers 8 bases. Per the germline V gene, CDR1 is MNHEY and CDR2 is SVGAGI. The CDR3 totals 14 residues. Trimming cost V 4 bases and J 5 bases; bases outside gene matches: 4. The CDR3 coding sequence is TGTGCCAGCAGTTCCGGACAGGGTGATCAGCCCCAGCATTTT. It is translated as CASSSGQGDQPQHF.

The V and J genes are TRBV9 and TRBJ2-1; TRBD2 matches 11 bases. In germline, CDR1 is SGDLS, CDR2 YYNGEE. After removal of 3 bases from V and 4 bases from J, the junction contained 6 bases not matched to a gene. The CDR3 runs 16 residues. The chain's CDR3 is CASSAHSGGDYNEQFF. The CDR3 DNA follows: TGTGCCAGCAGCGCTCATAGCGGGGGGGATTACAATGAGCAGTTCTTC.

This chain joins TRBV12-3 or TRBV12-4 and TRBJ1-2; D is unclear. The CDR3 spans 12 residues. Trimming stripped 0 bases from V and 6 bases from J, with 5 bases between. Written as DNA, the CDR3 is TGTGCCAGCAGTTTAGCGCGCGATGGCTACACCTTC. Translating it yields CASSLARDGYTF.

The V call is TRBV9, the J call TRBJ2-1; TRBD2 is a possible D gene (6 bases). Germline CDR1 and CDR2: SGDLS and YYNGEE. The germline V and J ends were trimmed by 0 bases and 3 bases, with 10 bases remaining between them. The CDR3 length is 15 residues. CDR3 in DNA: TGTGCCAGCAGCGTAGGTGCGGGGAACTACAATGAGCAGTTCTTC. As protein: CASSVGAGNYNEQFF.

CDR3 sequence (DNA): TGTGCCAGCAGTGACAGGGGGCGAGGGGAAAAACTGTTTTTT. Protein sequence: CASSDRGRGEKLFF. The J gene is TRBJ1-4, the V gene TRBV6-1; 8 nucleotides agree with TRBD1. The CDR3 is 14 amino acids. Losses at the gene ends were 3 bases for V and 8 bases for J; bases not matched to a gene: 5. The germline CDR1 and CDR2 sequences are MNHNS and SASEGT.

The chain employs TRBV5-6 and TRBJ2-1; TRBD2 agrees at 13 bases. The CDR3 is 14 amino acids. V shed 4 bases and J 6 bases; nucleotides not matched to a gene: 1. In germline, CDR1 is SGHDT, CDR2 YYEEEE. CDR3 sequence: CASSRTSGGNEQFF. CDR3 DNA sequence: TGTGCCAGCAGCCGGACTAGCGGGGGCAATGAGCAGTTCTTC.

The rearrangement uses TRBV5-1 and TRBJ2-2; possibly TRBD1 for D (6 bases). Germline values: CDR1 SGHRS, CDR2 YFSETQ. The CDR3 is made up of 12 amino acids. The V end was cut by 5 bases, the J end by 6 bases, with 8 bases between. The CDR3 DNA reads as TGCGCCAGCAGTTGGGGGCCCGGGGAGCTGTTTTTT. Translation: CASSWGPGELFF.

CDR3 coding DNA: TGTGCCAGTAGTATTTCACTCGATGAGCAGTTCTTC. It encodes CASSISLDEQFF. The V and J genes are TRBV19 and TRBJ2-1; D ambiguous. Germline CDR1 reads LNHDA; CDR2 reads SQIVND (reference sequence). The CDR3 covers 12 residues. V lost 3 bases and J lost 8, with 8 bases in between.

The chain combines TRBV6-5 with TRBJ2-3, with D perhaps matching TRBD2 (6 bases). Germline loops: CDR1 MNHEY, CDR2 SVGAGI. The ends were cut back, 7 bases at V and 5 bases at J, with 19 bases in the middle. The CDR3 extends over 15 amino acids. CDR3: CASIWEGARGDTQYF. The DNA for the CDR3 is TGTGCCAGCATATGGGAAGGGGCGCGGGGAGATACGCAGTATTTT.

In nucleotides, the CDR3 is TGTGCCATCAGATCCCCTAGCGGGGGACAAGAGACCCAGTACTTC. Protein sequence: CAIRSPSGGQETQYF. This chain connects TRBV10-3 to TRBJ2-5; TRBD2 agrees at 10 bases. The germline gives CDR1 ENHRY, CDR2 SYGVKD. The CDR3 covers 15 residues. The J segment lost 2 bases and the V segment lost 6 bases, leaving 6 bases of the junction unmatched.

The J gene is TRBJ2-1, the V gene TRBV14; 7 bases agree with TRBD1. In germline, CDR1 is SGHDN, CDR2 FVKESK. With V trimmed by 5 bases and J by 4 bases, 11 bases remained unmatched. This CDR3 region has 16 residues. The CDR3 region has the DNA TGTGCCAGCAGCACGCTGACAGGGCCACGATACAATGAGCAGTTCTTC. Encoded protein: CASSTLTGPRYNEQFF.

This rearrangement joins TRBV15 to TRBJ1-5, with 11 bases identical to TRBD1. With 3 bases clipped from V and 3 bases from J, the junction kept 1 base outside the gene matches. This CDR3 spans 15 amino acids. Looked up from germline, CDR1 is LNHNV and CDR2 is YYDKDF (reference sequence). CDR3 DNA: TGTGCCACCAGCAGGGACAGGGGGCCCAATCAGCCCCAGCATTTT. Its translation is CATSRDRGPNQPQHF.

This chain uses TRBV7-9 with TRBJ2-7; D is ambiguous. V lost 5 bases to trimming and J lost 3 bases, with 14 bases between them. Germline assignment: CDR1 SEHNR and CDR2 FQNEAQ (reference sequence). The CDR3 is 14 residues long. The CDR3 nucleotides read TGTGCCAGCAGCAGACGAGGCACCGACTACGAGCAGTACTTC. The encoded protein is CASSRRGTDYEQYF.

This clone occurred a few times. The chain joins TRBV6-6 to TRBJ1-5, with 8 bases fitting TRBD1. There are 15 residues in the CDR3. V lost 2 bases, J lost 4 bases, and 4 bases stayed unmatched. Germline assignment: CDR1 MNHNY and CDR2 SVGAGI (reference sequence). CDR3 nucleotide sequence: TGTGCCAGCAGTTACATGACAGGGGAGAATCAGCCCCAGCATTTT. This codes for CASSYMTGENQPQHF.

This chain connects TRBV10-3 to TRBJ2-3; D perhaps matches TRBD1 (5 bases). Germline-derived CDR1 and CDR2 are ENHRY and SYGVKD. V gave up 11 bases and J gave up 2 bases, with 14 bases separating them. This CDR3 is built from 13 residues. The CDR3 is CAAGADHTDTQYF. For the CDR3, the DNA is TGTGCCGCTGGGGCGGACCACACAGATACGCAGTATTTT.

The chain links TRBV12-3 or TRBV12-4 to TRBJ2-7; possible D gene TRBD1, 5 bases. The CDR3 length is 13 residues. V shed 5 bases and J shed 1 base, with 9 bases lying between them. The CDR3 bases are TGTGCCAGCAGTCCGACAGCTTCCTACGAGCAGTACTTC. As protein: CASSPTASYEQYF.

The chain joins TRBV7-6 to TRBJ1-2; D uncertain. V gave up 1 base and J gave up 3 bases, with 6 bases separating them. The CDR3 is 13 amino acids. Germline CDR1 and CDR2: SGHVS and FNYEAQ. The CDR3 sequence is CASSLGADYGYTF. Here the CDR3 DNA reads TGTGCCAGCAGCTTAGGGGCAGACTATGGCTACACCTTC.

The chain combines TRBV18 with TRBJ1-5; 10 nucleotides agree with TRBD1. The CDR3 length is 17 residues. In germline, CDR1 is KGHSH, CDR2 LQKENI. Losses at the gene ends were 6 bases for V and 0 bases for J; bases not matched to a gene: 8. The CDR3, as DNA: TGTGCCAGCTCCTCGACAGGGGGCTCTTATAGCAATCAGCCCCAGCATTTT. This codes for CASSSTGGSYSNQPQHF.

The chain has TRBV2 and TRBJ1-1; no clear D gene. This CDR3 region has 12 residues. Germline V gene data show CDR1 as SNHLY and CDR2 as FYNNEI. Trimming shortened V by 8 bases and J by 1 base, and 8 bases separated the two germline ends. The CDR3 region has the DNA TGTGCCAGCGTTACAGCGAACACTGAAGCTTTCTTT. This gives the protein CASVTANTEAFF.

The chain has TRBV3-1 (or the pseudogene TRBV3-2) and TRBJ2-3, with D possibly matching TRBD2 (5 bases). Germline V gene sequence: CDR1 LGHDT, CDR2 YNNKEL (reference sequence). This CDR3 contains 15 residues. The ends were cut back, 4 bases at V and 0 bases at J, with 11 bases in the middle. In nucleotides, the CDR3 is TGTGCCAGCAGCCCCCCGGGGTTTAGCACAGATACGCAGTATTTT. It specifies CASSPPGFSTDTQYF.

The genes are TRBV9 and TRBJ2-1, with D possibly TRBD2 on 7 matching bases. Trimming took off 1 base at V and 5 bases at J, with 19 bases between the two ends. The CDR3 length is 17 residues. CDR1 is SGDLS, CDR2 YYNGEE, per germline. The CDR3 region has the DNA TGTGCCAGCAGCGTAAGCGGGGCAAGGAGGGGGGACAATGAGCAGTTCTTC. Its protein is CASSVSGARRGDNEQFF.

The gene calls are TRBV28 and TRBJ2-3, with 9 bases aligning to TRBD1. Trimming at V came to 5 bases and at J to 6 bases, leaving 6 bases not matched to a gene. The V gene's germline CDR1 is MDHEN and CDR2 SYDVKM. The CDR3 has 14 residues. CDR3 amino acids: CASSRTGGWDTQYF. CDR3 bases: TGTGCCAGCAGTCGCACAGGGGGCTGGGATACGCAGTATTTT.